This T cell receptor (beta chain) was sequenced for a study of blood T cells in healthy people across ages. Study outcomes and limitations: Diversity of TCR beta per million T cells declined in a roughly linear way with age.

J was trimmed by 0 bases and V by 1 base; bases with no gene match: 2. CDR1 LGHNA and CDR2 YNFKEQ come from the germline V gene. CDR3 length: 17 residues. On this clonotype: The antigen is unknown.

Using a J-beta primer mix together with a sample-barcoded 5' primer, a second PCR was run for roughly 7 to 12 cycles. The study obtained at least 3 million CDR3-containing paired-end reads from every sample. TCRdb re-called the 5' RACE reads through MiXCR, storing one row per CDR3 protein. Of roughly 1.5 million distinct CDR3 sequences in the sample, 35% to 45% were seen once. Sequenced sample: blood. The sequence came from a woman aged 18-29 years in good health. The rearrangement uses TRBV4-2 and TRBJ2-6; 8 bases fit TRBD1. CDR3 nucleotide sequence: TGTGCCAGCAGCCAAGGGACAGGGAGCTCTGGGGCCAACGTCCTGACTTTC. Translating gives CASSQGTGSSGANVLTF.